One and the same sample provided the 14 T cell receptor beta chains below, sequenced in a study of Graves' ophthalmopathy and Graves' hyperthyroidism. Researchers took RNA transcripts and amplified TCR beta CDR3 regions from them. Investigators did first-round RT-PCR with HTBI primers, then second-round multiplex PCR. TCRdb independently ran MiXCR on the multiplex PCR reads; one entry per CDR3 protein. Of hundreds of thousands of distinct CDR3 sequences listed, about a fifth are singletons. Material for sequencing was peripheral blood. Source of these receptors: a woman between 18 and 29 years old with stable Graves' hyperthyroidism. Some clones in this sample may be carry-over from other donors' samples.

This clonotype was recorded many times. Germline and junction disagree at one end, which may indicate a read error. The rearrangement joins TRBV12-3 or TRBV12-4 to TRBJ2-7, with D perhaps matching TRBD1 (5 bases). The CDR3 spans 12 residues. The CDR3 protein is CASRQDLYKQYF. The CDR3 coding sequence is TGTGCCAGCAGACAGGACCTCTACAAGCAGTACTTC.

This clonotype was detected many times. This chain joins TRBV7-9 and TRBJ1-1; 7 nucleotides match TRBD1. V shed 11 bases and J 5 bases; nucleotides not matched to a gene: 11. Germline CDR1 and CDR2: SEHNR and FQNEAQ (reference sequence). This CDR3 contains 13 residues. The CDR3 DNA follows: TGTGCCGAAGGAGGACAGGTGTCTACTGAAGCTTTCTTT. This translates into CAEGGQVSTEAFF.

This clonotype has at least ten counts. The CDR3 region is CASSGAQGSYGYTF. The CDR3 DNA reads TGTGCCAGCAGTGGGGCCCAGGGGTCCTATGGCTACACCTTC. This rearrangement joins TRBV27 to TRBJ1-2; D possibly corresponds to TRBD1 (6 bases). Germline V gene data show CDR1 as MNHEY and CDR2 as SMNVEV (reference sequence). This CDR3 is built from 14 residues. V gave up 5 bases and J gave up 4 bases, with 14 bases separating them.

The V and J genes are TRBV9 and TRBJ2-2; 8 nucleotides match TRBD1. The germline V gene has CDR1 SGDLS and CDR2 YYNGEE. This CDR3 comprises 14 residues. V lost 4 bases and J lost 6; bases outside the gene matches: 5. CDR3 sequence: CASSRPGGSGELFF. The CDR3 nucleotides are TGTGCCAGCAGCAGGCCAGGGGGCTCCGGGGAGCTGTTTTTT.

This clonotype has just a few counts. This rearrangement joins TRBV20-1 to TRBJ1-2; 7 bases map to TRBD1. The CDR3 length is 13 residues. V trimming: 3 bases; J trimming: 8 bases; junction bases outside the gene matches: 9. Germline loops: CDR1 DFQATT, CDR2 SNEGSKA (reference sequence). The DNA of the CDR3 is TGCAGTGCTAGGGGGGGGACAGCCCTAGGCTACACCTTC. It is translated as CSARGGTALGYTF.

This clonotype has only a few counts. The V gene is TRBV4-1, the J gene TRBJ1-1, with D unclear. Germline V gene lookup returns CDR1 MGHRA and CDR2 YSYEKL. The CDR3 consists of 14 residues. Trimming stripped 3 bases from V and 0 bases from J, with 8 bases between. The CDR3 region is CASSQRELNTEAFF. CDR3 bases: TGCGCCAGCAGCCAGAGGGAGTTGAACACTGAAGCTTTCTTT.

This clonotype was observed many times. The rearrangement uses TRBV27 and TRBJ1-2; D uncertain. The V end lost 3 bases, the J end lost 8 bases, and 16 bases lay between the germline ends. This CDR3 has 14 residues. Germline V gene sequence: CDR1 MNHEY, CDR2 SMNVEV (reference sequence). The CDR3 loop is CASSFRASKWGYTF. Here the CDR3 DNA reads TGTGCCAGCAGTTTTCGGGCCTCAAAATGGGGCTACACCTTC.

This clonotype showed up many times. This chain joins TRBV5-6 and TRBJ2-7; 7 bases fit TRBD1. Germline V gene lookup returns CDR1 SGHDT and CDR2 YYEEEE. The V segment lost 5 bases and the J segment 4 bases; nucleotides outside the gene matches: 12. This CDR3 is built from 15 residues. For the CDR3, the DNA is TGTGCCAGCAGGTCCGACCGGGACAGACTTTACGAGCAGTACTTC. This sequence encodes CASRSDRDRLYEQYF.

This clonotype was picked up a small number of times. The chain has TRBV4-1 and TRBJ1-1, with TRBD1 identical over 9 bases. The trim removed 2 bases at V and 12 bases at J, leaving 4 bases unmatched. Germline V CDR1 and CDR2: MGHRA, YSYEKL. The CDR3 has 12 amino acids. CDR3 DNA sequence: TGCGCCAGCAGCCAAAGGACAGGGGTTACTTTCTTT. Translating gives CASSQRTGVTFF.

This clonotype was seen repeatedly, ten times or more. The rearrangement links TRBV6-5 to TRBJ1-3; D is undetermined. V was pared by 0 bases and J by 4 bases, with 13 bases between. CDR1 MNHEY and CDR2 SVGAGI come from the germline V gene. The CDR3 consists of 16 residues. The CDR3 spells CASSYSNSLGGNTIYF. For the CDR3, the DNA is TGTGCCAGCAGTTACTCGAATTCCCTAGGGGGAAACACCATATATTTT.

This clonotype was recorded many times. The chain has TRBV6-1 and TRBJ1-1; 9 nucleotides line up with TRBD1. Germline V gives CDR1 MNHNS, CDR2 SASEGT. This CDR3 comprises 14 residues. Trimming at V came to 6 bases and at J to 6 bases, leaving 8 bases not matched to a gene. This CDR3 reads CASRARDRESEAFF. In nucleotides, the CDR3 is TGTGCCAGCAGAGCCCGGGACAGGGAATCTGAAGCTTTCTTT.

As to this clonotype: Given a much more abundant clone one base away, this may be a read error. This chain links TRBV11-2 with TRBJ1-3; TRBD1 agrees at 7 bases. In germline, CDR1 is SGHAT, CDR2 FQNNGV. This CDR3 contains 16 residues. Written as DNA, the CDR3 is TGTGCCAGCAGCTTACAGGGGGGAGCGACTGGAAACACCATATGTTTT. It specifies CASSLQGGATGNTICF.

J is TRBJ1-2 and V is TRBV29-1, with TRBD1 matching 8 bases. J gave up 6 bases and V 7 bases, and 7 bases lay outside the gene matches. Germline CDR1 and CDR2: SQVTM and ANQGSEA. The CDR3 is 12 residues long. CDR3 in amino acids: CSAGQGRNGYTF. The CDR3 nucleotides read TGCAGCGCCGGACAGGGTAGGAATGGCTACACCTTC.

The table lists this clonotype with many counts. The V call is TRBV5-1, the J call TRBJ2-5, with D maybe TRBD1 (7 bases). Trimming removed 3 bases from V and 1 base from J, with 13 bases in between. This CDR3 spans 15 amino acids. Germline V gives CDR1 SGHRS, CDR2 YFSETQ. The CDR3: CASSWGDSPQETQYF. The CDR3 DNA sequence: TGCGCCAGCAGCTGGGGGGACAGCCCCCAAGAGACCCAGTACTTC. The variable domain in full, completed from reference TRBV5-1 and TRBJ2-5, reads KAGVTQTPRYLIKTRGQQVTLSCSPISGHRSVSWYQQTPGQGLQFLFEYFSETQRNKGNFPGRFSGRQFSNSRSEMNVSTLELGDSALYLCASSWGDSPQETQYFGPGTRLLVL.